The sequence of this TCR beta chain was determined in a study of cytomegalovirus exposure and HLA in healthy donors. Germline V lookup: CDR1 SNHLY, CDR2 FYNNEI. This CDR3 region has 16 residues. Trimming stripped 4 bases from V and 1 base from J, with 16 bases between. This clone has only a few counts. Primers included in the PCR were 60 Vbeta and 13 Jbeta primers. Some clones are missing from TCRdb's copy, which holds only in-frame ones; the method was immunoSEQ multiplex PCR. The data show approximately 150,000 clones, over 60% seen once. This TCR derives from a man aged 40-49 years in good health and CMV-seronegative. Sample: PBMCs. The rearrangement uses TRBV2 and TRBJ1-1; D gene ambiguous. The CDR3 nucleotides read TGTGCCAGCAGTGGCTCGAGTGGGCAGCCGAACACTGAAGCTTTCTTT. It yields the protein CASSGSSGQPNTEAFF.